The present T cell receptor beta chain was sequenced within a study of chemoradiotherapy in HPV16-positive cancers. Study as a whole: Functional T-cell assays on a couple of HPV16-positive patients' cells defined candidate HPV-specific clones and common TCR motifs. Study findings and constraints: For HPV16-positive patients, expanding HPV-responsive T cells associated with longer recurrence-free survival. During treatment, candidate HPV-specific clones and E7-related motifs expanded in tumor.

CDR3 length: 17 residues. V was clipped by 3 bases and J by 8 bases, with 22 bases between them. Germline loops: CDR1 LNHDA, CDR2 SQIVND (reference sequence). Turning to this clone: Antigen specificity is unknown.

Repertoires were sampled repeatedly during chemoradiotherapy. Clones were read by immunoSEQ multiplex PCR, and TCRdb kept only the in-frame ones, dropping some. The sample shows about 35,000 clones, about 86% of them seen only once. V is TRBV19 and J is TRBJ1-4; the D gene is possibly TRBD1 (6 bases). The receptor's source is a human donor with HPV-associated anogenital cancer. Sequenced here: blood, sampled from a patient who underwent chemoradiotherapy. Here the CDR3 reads CASSILGGGSTPEKLFF. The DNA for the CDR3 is TGTGCCAGTAGTATTTTGGGGGGGGGCAGTACTCCGGAAAAACTGTTTTTT. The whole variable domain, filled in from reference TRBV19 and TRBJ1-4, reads DGGITQSPKYLFRKEGQNVTLSCEQNLNHDAMYWYRQDPGQGLRLIYYSQIVNDFQKGDIAEGYSVSREKKESFPLTVTSAQKNPTAFYLCASSILGGGSTPEKLFFGSGTQLSVL.